This T cell receptor (beta chain) emerged from a study of neurological immune-mediated disorders. MiXCR, applied by TCRdb to the 5' RACE reads, yields one record per CDR3 protein. The data show 69,000 or so distinct CDR3 sequences, around 5% seen once. The specimen sequenced was PBMCs. These receptors all stem from a woman aged 70-85 years with multiple sclerosis.

This clonotype was seen ten or more times. The rearrangement joins TRBV30 to TRBJ1-2; unclear D gene. Germline assignment: CDR1 GTSNPN and CDR2 SVGIG (reference sequence). This CDR3 region has 11 residues. The ends were cut back, 1 base at V and 1 base at J, with 1 base in the middle. CDR3 sequence reads: CAWSDNYGYTF. CDR3 bases: TGTGCCTGGAGTGATAACTATGGCTACACCTTC.